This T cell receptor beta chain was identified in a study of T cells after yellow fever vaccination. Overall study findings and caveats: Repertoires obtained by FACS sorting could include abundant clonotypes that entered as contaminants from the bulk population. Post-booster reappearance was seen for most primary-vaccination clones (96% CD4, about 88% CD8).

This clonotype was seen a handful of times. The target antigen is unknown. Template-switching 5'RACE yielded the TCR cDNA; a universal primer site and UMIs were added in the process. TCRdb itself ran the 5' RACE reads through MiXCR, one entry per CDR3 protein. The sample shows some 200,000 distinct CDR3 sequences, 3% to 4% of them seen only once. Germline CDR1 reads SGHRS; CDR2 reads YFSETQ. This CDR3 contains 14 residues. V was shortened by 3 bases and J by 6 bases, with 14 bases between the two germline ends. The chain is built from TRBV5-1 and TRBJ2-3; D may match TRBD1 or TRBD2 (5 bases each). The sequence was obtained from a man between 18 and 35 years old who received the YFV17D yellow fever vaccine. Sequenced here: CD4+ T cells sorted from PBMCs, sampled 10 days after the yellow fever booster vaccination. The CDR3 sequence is CASSSGTAVDTQYF. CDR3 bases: TGCGCCAGCAGCTCTGGGACGGCTGTTGATACGCAGTATTTT.